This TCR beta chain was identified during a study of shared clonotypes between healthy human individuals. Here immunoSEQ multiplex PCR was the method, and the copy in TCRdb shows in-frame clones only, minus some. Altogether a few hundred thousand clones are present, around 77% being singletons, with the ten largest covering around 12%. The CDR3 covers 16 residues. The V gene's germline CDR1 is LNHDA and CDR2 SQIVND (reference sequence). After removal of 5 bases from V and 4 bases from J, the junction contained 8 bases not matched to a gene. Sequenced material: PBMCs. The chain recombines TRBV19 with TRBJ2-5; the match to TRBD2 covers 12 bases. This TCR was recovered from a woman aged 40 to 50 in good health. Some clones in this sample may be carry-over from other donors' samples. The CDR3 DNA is TGTGCCAGTAGTGCCAGACTAGCGGGAGTAGGAGAGACCCAGTACTTC. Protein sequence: CASSARLAGVGETQYF.